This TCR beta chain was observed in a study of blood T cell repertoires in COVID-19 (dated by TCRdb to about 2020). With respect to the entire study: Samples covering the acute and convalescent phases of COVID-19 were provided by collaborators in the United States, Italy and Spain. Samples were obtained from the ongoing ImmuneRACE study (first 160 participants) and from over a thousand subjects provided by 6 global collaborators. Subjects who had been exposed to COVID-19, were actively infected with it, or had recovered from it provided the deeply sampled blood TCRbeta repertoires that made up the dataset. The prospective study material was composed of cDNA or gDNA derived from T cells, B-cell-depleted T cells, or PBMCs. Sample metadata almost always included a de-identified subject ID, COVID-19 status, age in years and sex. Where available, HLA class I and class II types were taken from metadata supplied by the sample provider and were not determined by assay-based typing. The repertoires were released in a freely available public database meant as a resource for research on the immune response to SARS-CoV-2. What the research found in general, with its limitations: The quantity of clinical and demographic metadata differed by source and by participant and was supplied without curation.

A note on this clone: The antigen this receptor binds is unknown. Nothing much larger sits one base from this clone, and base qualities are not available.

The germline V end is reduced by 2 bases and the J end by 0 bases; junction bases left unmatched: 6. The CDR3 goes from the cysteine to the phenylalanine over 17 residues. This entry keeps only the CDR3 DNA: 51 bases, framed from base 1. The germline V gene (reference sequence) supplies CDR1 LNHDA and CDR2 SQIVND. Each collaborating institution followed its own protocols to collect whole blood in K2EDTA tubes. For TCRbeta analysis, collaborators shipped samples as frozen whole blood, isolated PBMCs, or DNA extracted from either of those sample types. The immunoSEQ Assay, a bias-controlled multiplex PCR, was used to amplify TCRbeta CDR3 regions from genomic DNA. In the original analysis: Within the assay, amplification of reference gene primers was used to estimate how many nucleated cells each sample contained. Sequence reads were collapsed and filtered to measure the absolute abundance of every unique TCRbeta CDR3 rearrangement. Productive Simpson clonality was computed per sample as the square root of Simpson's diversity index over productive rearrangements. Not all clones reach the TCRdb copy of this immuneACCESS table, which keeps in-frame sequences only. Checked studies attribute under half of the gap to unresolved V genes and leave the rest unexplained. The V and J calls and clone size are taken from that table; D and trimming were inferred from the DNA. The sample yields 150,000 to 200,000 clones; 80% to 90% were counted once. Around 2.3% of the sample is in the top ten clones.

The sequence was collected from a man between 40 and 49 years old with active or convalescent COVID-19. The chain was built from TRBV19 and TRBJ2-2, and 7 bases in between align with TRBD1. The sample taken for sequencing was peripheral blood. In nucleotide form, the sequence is TGTGCCAGTAGTATAAGGGGTCAGGGGGCGAACACCGGGGAGCTGTTTTTT. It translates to CASSIRGQGANTGELFF.